This passage covers 21 T cell receptor beta chains from one sample sequenced in a study of cytotoxic CD8 clonotypes in ibrutinib-treated CLL. TCRdb's copy holds only in-frame clones and misses some; the assay was immunoSEQ multiplex PCR. The sample has approximately 350,000 clones, about 64% seen once. This specimen was PBMCs, taken after 36 months of ibrutinib treatment. The receptors come from a human donor with chronic lymphocytic leukemia.

This clone occurred once. The rearrangement joins TRBV5-1 to TRBJ1-2; TRBD1 matches 7 bases. V trimming: 2 bases; J trimming: 5 bases; junction bases outside the gene matches: 9. Germline CDR1 is SGHRS and CDR2 is YFSETQ. The CDR3 is 15 amino acids. The CDR3 region has the DNA TGCGCCAGCAGCTTACTTACAGGGGCGGGATATGGCTACACCTTC. Its translation: CASSLLTGAGYGYTF. The complete variable domain, with remaining parts taken from reference TRBV5-1 and TRBJ1-2, reads KAGVTQTPRYLIKTRGQQVTLSCSPISGHRSVSWYQQTPGQGLQFLFEYFSETQRNKGNFPGRFSGRQFSNSRSEMNVSTLELGDSALYLCASSLLTGAGYGYTFGSGTRLTVV.

The chain links TRBV6-5 to TRBJ2-4; D may be TRBD2 (5 bases). Germline loops: CDR1 MNHEY, CDR2 SVGAGI. The CDR3 consists of 16 residues. V gave up 1 base and J gave up 1 base, with 11 bases separating them. The DNA for the CDR3 is TGTGCCAGCAGTTACTTAGGGAGAACGGCCAAAAACATTCAGTACTTC. It yields the protein CASSYLGRTAKNIQYF.

This clone came up a few times. The J gene is TRBJ2-7, the V gene TRBV2, with 9 bases fitting TRBD1. CDR1 SNHLY and CDR2 FYNNEI come from the germline V gene. V shed 6 bases and J 3 bases; nucleotides not matched to a gene: 6. The CDR3 covers 14 residues. This CDR3 reads CASRGDRVNYEQYF. CDR3 DNA: TGTGCCAGCAGGGGGGACAGGGTAAACTACGAGCAGTACTTC. Variable domain in full (rest from reference TRBV2 and TRBJ2-7): EPEVTQTPSHQVTQMGQEVILRCVPISNHLYFYWYRQILGQKVEFLVSFYNNEISEKSEIFDDQFSVERPDGSNFTLKIRSTKLEDSAMYFCASRGDRVNYEQYFGPGTRLTVT.

The DNA of the CDR3 is TGCAGCGTTCCCCTGACCGGGACAGGAGCTTATAGCAATCAGCCCCAGCATTTT. Amino acids: CSVPLTGTGAYSNQPQHF. J is TRBJ1-5 and V is TRBV29-1; 8 nucleotides match TRBD1. The germline gives CDR1 SQVTM, CDR2 ANQGSEA. This CDR3 is built from 18 residues. V was clipped by 5 bases and J by 0 bases; unmatched bases: 15.

The chain has TRBV7-9 and TRBJ2-3; D perhaps matches TRBD1 (5 bases). CDR3 length: 16 residues. The germline V gene encodes CDR1 SEHNR and CDR2 FQNEAQ (reference sequence). V was clipped by 1 base and J by 1 base, with 12 bases between them. The CDR3 DNA reads as TGTGCCAGCAGCTTAGGGGCAGGGTTACGCACAGATACGCAGTATTTT. It translates to CASSLGAGLRTDTQYF.

In its sample, this clone was seen a few times. V and J are TRBV9 and TRBJ2-7, with D tentatively TRBD1 (5 bases). CDR1 and CDR2 from the germline V gene are SGDLS and YYNGEE. V was clipped by 3 bases and J by 2 bases, with 12 bases between them. This CDR3 has 14 residues. CDR3 amino acids: CASSARQLPYEQYF. CDR3 nucleotides: TGTGCCAGCAGCGCGAGACAGTTACCCTACGAGCAGTACTTC.

The chain employs TRBV4-1 and TRBJ2-5; TRBD2 agrees at 10 bases. The CDR3 is 19 amino acids. CDR1 is MGHRA and CDR2 is YSYEKL in the germline V gene. The trim removed 0 bases at V and 1 base at J, leaving 11 bases unmatched. DNA for the CDR3: TGCGCCAGCAGCCAAGATAAACTAGCGGGGTGGTCTCGCCAAGAGACCCAGTACTTC. Translating it yields CASSQDKLAGWSRQETQYF.

The rearrangement links TRBV28 to TRBJ2-2; D gene unclear. This CDR3 contains 16 residues. Germline V gives CDR1 MDHEN, CDR2 SYDVKM. V was clipped by 2 bases and J by 0 bases, with 10 bases between them. The CDR3 DNA follows: TGTGCCAGCAGTTTAGGATTCCAGTCGAACACCGGGGAGCTGTTTTTT. This encodes CASSLGFQSNTGELFF.

Of note for this clone: Other DNA sequences from this sample encode an identical CDR3 as well. The chain employs TRBV27 and TRBJ1-2; 7 bases are shared with TRBD1. The CDR3 is 13 amino acids. V was pared by 5 bases and J by 4 bases, with 4 bases of the junction left unmatched. In germline, CDR1 is MNHEY, CDR2 SMNVEV (reference sequence). The CDR3 spells CASSRQGGYGYTF. The DNA of the CDR3 is TGTGCCAGCAGTCGGCAGGGGGGCTATGGCTACACCTTC.

J is TRBJ1-2 and V is TRBV29-1; TRBD1 is a possible D gene (6 bases). The CDR3 is 13 residues long. Germline-derived CDR1 and CDR2 are SQVTM and ANQGSEA. Trimming stripped 3 bases from V and 1 base from J, with 9 bases between. CDR3 DNA sequence: TGCAGCGTTGAGACAGGAAATAACTATGGCTACACCTTC. This translates into CSVETGNNYGYTF.

The J gene is TRBJ2-7, the V gene TRBV18; TRBD1 matches 9 bases. This CDR3 has 14 amino acids. CDR1 KGHSH and CDR2 LQKENI come from the germline V gene. Trimming removed 4 bases from V and 3 bases from J; junction bases left unmatched: 4. DNA for the CDR3: TGTGCCAGCTCACTCCGGGACAGGGTCTACGAGCAGTACTTC. Encoded protein: CASSLRDRVYEQYF. Using reference TRBV18 and TRBJ2-7 for the parts outside the CDR3, the full variable domain is NAGVMQNPRHLVRRRGQEARLRCSPMKGHSHVYWYRQLPEEGLKFMVYLQKENIIDESGMPKERFSAEFPKEGPSILRIQQVVRGDSAAYFCASSLRDRVYEQYFGPGTRLTVT.

This clone was counted a few times. The chain employs TRBV5-1 and TRBJ1-6; D ambiguous. CDR1 is SGHRS and CDR2 is YFSETQ in the germline V gene. Trimming took 0 bases from V and 5 from J, leaving 6 bases between them. The CDR3 runs 14 residues. Here the CDR3 reads CASSLGTDNSPLHF. The CDR3 DNA is TGCGCCAGCAGCTTGGGCACGGATAATTCACCCCTCCACTTT.

The V gene is TRBV2, the J gene TRBJ2-3; 8 bases line up with TRBD1. Germline V lookup: CDR1 SNHLY, CDR2 FYNNEI. The CDR3 extends over 14 amino acids. With 8 bases clipped from V and 3 bases from J, the junction kept 7 bases outside the gene matches. The CDR3 DNA is TGTGCCAGCGGGCAGGGGGCTATGACAGATACGCAGTATTTT. Translated, it gives CASGQGAMTDTQYF.

J is TRBJ1-2 and V is TRBV27; a weak D match, TRBD1 (6 bases). CDR3 length: 15 residues. Germline V gene data show CDR1 as MNHEY and CDR2 as SMNVEV (reference sequence). V was trimmed by 6 bases and J by 2 bases, leaving 16 bases between them. CDR3 nucleotides: TGTGCCAGCAGGAGGGGGGGAGGATGGAACTATGGCTACACCTTC. It yields the protein CASRRGGGWNYGYTF.

The chain has TRBV6-5 and TRBJ1-6; D not certain. The germline CDR1 and CDR2 sequences are MNHEY and SVGAGI. The CDR3 runs 15 residues. The ends were cut back, 0 bases at V and 11 bases at J, with 14 bases in the middle. CDR3 region: CASSYSSVSSTPLHF. The CDR3, as DNA: TGTGCCAGCAGTTACTCGAGTGTGTCTTCGACACCCCTCCACTTT.

The table lists this clone with a few counts. The CDR3 region is CASSMNRGPGINTEAFF. The CDR3, as DNA: TGTGCCAGCAGTATGAACAGGGGACCAGGGATTAACACTGAAGCTTTCTTT. The chain couples TRBV27 to TRBJ1-1; TRBD1 matches 7 bases. After removal of 5 bases from V and 2 bases from J, the junction contained 14 bases not matched to a gene. There are 17 residues in the CDR3. The germline V gene encodes CDR1 MNHEY and CDR2 SMNVEV (reference sequence).

CDR3 nucleotide sequence: TGTGCCAGCAGCCCGCTAACAGGGGGCTACGAGCAGTACTTC. Its protein is CASSPLTGGYEQYF. The chain combines TRBV9 with TRBJ2-7; 8 bases align to TRBD1. The germline V gene has CDR1 SGDLS and CDR2 YYNGEE. The V segment lost 4 bases and the J segment 3 bases; nucleotides outside the gene matches: 6. The CDR3 covers 14 residues.

The rearrangement uses TRBV20-1 and TRBJ1-2; D gene ambiguous. The J call may be incorrect, as the DNA end agrees better with TRBJ2-1. The germline CDR1 and CDR2 sequences are DFQATT and SNEGSKA (reference sequence). This CDR3 spans 10 amino acids. CDR3 loop: CSAFDTRQFF. CDR3 nucleotide sequence: TGCAGCGCCTTTGACACACGTCAGTTCTTC.

The chain joins TRBV5-1 to TRBJ2-1; TRBD2 might be the D (6 bases). Germline CDR1 SGHRS, CDR2 YFSETQ. The CDR3 has 16 residues. Trimming left V 6 bases short and J 1 base short, with 17 bases between. The CDR3 DNA follows: TGCGCCAGCACCCCCACCCTAGCGTCTTCCTACAATGAGCAGTTCTTC. Amino acids: CASTPTLASSYNEQFF.

The CDR3 bases are TGCGCCAGCAGCTGGGACGGGAACACTGAAGCTTTCTTT. Encoded protein: CASSWDGNTEAFF. The chain joins TRBV5-1 to TRBJ1-1, with a tentative D call TRBD1 (5 bases). Deletions cut 3 bases from V and 1 base from J, with 7 bases between. This CDR3 spans 13 amino acids. From germline, CDR1 is SGHRS and CDR2 YFSETQ.

This sequence joins TRBV9 and TRBJ2-1, with a possible D match to TRBD2 (5 bases). The germline V gene encodes CDR1 SGDLS and CDR2 YYNGEE. The V and J ends lost 1 base and 6 bases respectively, with 17 bases between them. The CDR3 length is 16 residues. In DNA form, the CDR3 reads TGTGCCAGCAGCGTAACTGGGGTAGGAGGACTCAATGAGCAGTTCTTC. Translated, it gives CASSVTGVGGLNEQFF.